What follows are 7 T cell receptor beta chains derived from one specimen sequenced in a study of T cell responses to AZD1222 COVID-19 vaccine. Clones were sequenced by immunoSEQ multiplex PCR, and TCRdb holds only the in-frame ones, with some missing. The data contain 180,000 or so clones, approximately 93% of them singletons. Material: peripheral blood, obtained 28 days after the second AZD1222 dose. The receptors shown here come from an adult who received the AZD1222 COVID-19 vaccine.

CDR3 loop: CASRTSGAYNEQFF. The CDR3 DNA follows: TGTGCCAGCAGGACTAGCGGGGCTTACAATGAGCAGTTCTTC. V usage is TRBV2 and J usage is TRBJ2-1; 11 bases are shared with TRBD2. This CDR3 has 14 residues. The ends lost 6 bases at V and 4 bases at J; junction bases unmatched: 2. Germline V CDR1 and CDR2: SNHLY, FYNNEI.

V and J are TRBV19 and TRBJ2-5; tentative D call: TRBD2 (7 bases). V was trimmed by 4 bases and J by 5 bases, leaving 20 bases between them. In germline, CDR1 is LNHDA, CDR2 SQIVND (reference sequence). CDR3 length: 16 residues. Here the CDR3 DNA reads TGTGCCAGTAGTAGTTTCGGTAACAGGGAGGGCGAGACCCAGTACTTC. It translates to CASSSFGNREGETQYF.

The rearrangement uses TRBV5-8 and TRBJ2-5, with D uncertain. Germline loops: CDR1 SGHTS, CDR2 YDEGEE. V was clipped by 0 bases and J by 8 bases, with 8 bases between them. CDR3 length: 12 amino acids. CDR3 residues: CASSLVAPTQYF. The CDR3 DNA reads TGTGCCAGCAGCTTGGTGGCCCCCACCCAGTACTTC.

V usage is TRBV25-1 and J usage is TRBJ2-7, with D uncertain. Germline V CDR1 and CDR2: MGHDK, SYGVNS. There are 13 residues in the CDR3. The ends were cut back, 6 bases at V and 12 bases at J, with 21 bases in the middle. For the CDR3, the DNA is TGTGCCAGCAGCCCAGCTCTGAGAAATTTGCCGTACTTC. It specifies CASSPALRNLPYF.

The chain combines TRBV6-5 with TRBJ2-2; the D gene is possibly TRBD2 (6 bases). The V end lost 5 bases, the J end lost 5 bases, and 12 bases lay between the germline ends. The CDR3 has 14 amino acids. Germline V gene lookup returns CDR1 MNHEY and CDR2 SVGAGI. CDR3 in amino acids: CASSPRRGTGELFF. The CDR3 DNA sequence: TGTGCCAGCAGTCCACGCCGGGGGACCGGGGAGCTGTTTTTT.

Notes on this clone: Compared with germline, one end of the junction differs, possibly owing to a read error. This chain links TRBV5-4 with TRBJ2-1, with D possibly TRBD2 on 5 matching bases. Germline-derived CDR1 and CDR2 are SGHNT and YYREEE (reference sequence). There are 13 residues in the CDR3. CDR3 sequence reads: CASSLTSYKEQFF. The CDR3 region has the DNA TGTGCCAGCAGCTTAACTAGTTACAAAGAGCAGTTCTTC.

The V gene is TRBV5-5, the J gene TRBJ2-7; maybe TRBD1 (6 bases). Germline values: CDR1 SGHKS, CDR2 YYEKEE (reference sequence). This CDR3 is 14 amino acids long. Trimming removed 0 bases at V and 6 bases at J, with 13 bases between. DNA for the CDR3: TGTGCCAGCAGCTTGGGCTCAGGGGTGTCCGAGCAGTACTTC. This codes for CASSLGSGVSEQYF.